The 10 T cell receptor beta chains listed next were all sequenced from one sample in a study of blood T cell repertoires in COVID-19. TCRdb's table, derived via immunoSEQ multiplex PCR, lists solely in-frame clones and lacks some. The sample consists of around 280,000 clones, 90% of them appearing once. The sequenced material came from PBMCs or T cells enriched from blood (not recorded which). All receptors derive from a woman in her late teens or twenties with acute COVID-19.

V is TRBV11-2 and J is TRBJ2-1; the D is unclear. Germline assignment: CDR1 SGHAT and CDR2 FQNNGV. The ends were cut back, 2 bases at V and 7 bases at J, with 12 bases in the middle. The CDR3 is 14 residues long. The CDR3 here is CASSLIPRRNEQFF. For the CDR3, the DNA is TGTGCCAGCAGCTTAATCCCTAGGCGGAATGAGCAGTTCTTC.

V and J are TRBV7-8 and TRBJ1-4, with 9 bases identical to TRBD1. V was clipped by 5 bases and J by 5 bases; unmatched bases: 6. This CDR3 is 15 amino acids long. Germline V lookup: CDR1 SGHVS, CDR2 FQNEAQ. CDR3 sequence (DNA): TGTGCCAGCAGCCGCTCGACAGGGGGAAATGAAAAACTGTTTTTT. Translating gives CASSRSTGGNEKLFF.

This chain uses TRBV15 with TRBJ2-7; D is undetermined. This CDR3 comprises 11 residues. The germline V and J ends were trimmed by 3 bases and 4 bases, with 4 bases remaining between them. Germline CDR1 is LNHNV and CDR2 is YYDKDF (reference sequence). CDR3 residues: CATSSYYEQYF. CDR3 bases: TGTGCCACCAGCAGTTATTACGAGCAGTACTTC.

A word on this clone: Other nucleotide sequences in the sample specify the same CDR3. V is TRBV27 and J is TRBJ2-7, with TRBD2 matching 8 bases. CDR1 is MNHEY, CDR2 SMNVEV, per germline (reference sequence). Unmatched junction bases numbered 2, after V lost 6 bases and J lost 7 bases. The CDR3 is made up of 11 amino acids. The CDR3 reads CASSSGGEQYF. DNA for the CDR3: TGTGCCAGCAGCTCGGGGGGGGAGCAGTACTTC.

V usage is TRBV6-5 and J usage is TRBJ2-1; D not resolved. CDR1 and CDR2 from the germline V gene are MNHEY and SVGAGI. V was clipped by 11 bases and J by 1 base, with 15 bases between them. The CDR3 is 14 amino acids. As DNA, the CDR3 is TGTGCCGCCTCTCCCTCGAGTTCCTACAATGAGCAGTTCTTC. Its translation is CAASPSSSYNEQFF.

The rearrangement uses TRBV5-1 and TRBJ2-7, with TRBD2 identical over 8 bases. The junction had 5 bases not matched to a gene; V was cut back by 3 bases and J by 3 bases. The CDR3 contains 14 residues. Germline V gives CDR1 SGHRS, CDR2 YFSETQ. DNA for the CDR3: TGCGCCAGCAGCTCCCTTAGCGGGAACTACGAGCAGTACTTC. This codes for CASSSLSGNYEQYF.

The chain recombines TRBV6-1 with TRBJ1-5; TRBD1 aligns across 10 bases. This CDR3 is built from 16 residues. With 4 bases clipped from V and 3 bases from J, the junction kept 6 bases outside the gene matches. CDR1 MNHNS and CDR2 SASEGT come from the germline V gene. CDR3 in DNA: TGTGCCAGCAGTGGGGGGACAGGGGCCTTCAATCAGCCCCAGCATTTT. Protein sequence: CASSGGTGAFNQPQHF.

This sequence joins TRBV7-9 and TRBJ2-7; the match to TRBD2 covers 12 bases. With 5 bases clipped from V and 1 base from J, the junction kept 12 bases outside the gene matches. Germline-derived CDR1 and CDR2 are SEHNR and FQNEAQ (reference sequence). The CDR3 contains 18 residues. Here the CDR3 DNA reads TGTGCCAGCAGCCTCCTAGCGGGGGGGAGAAGCTCGTCCTACGAGCAGTACTTC. Its translation: CASSLLAGGRSSSYEQYF. The full variable domain, completed using reference TRBV7-9 and TRBJ2-7, is DTGVSQNPRHKITKRGQNVTFRCDPISEHNRLYWYRQTLGQGPEFLTYFQNEAQLEKSRLLSDRFSAERPKGSFSTLEIQRTEQGDSAMYLCASSLLAGGRSSSYEQYFGPGTRLTVT.

This chain links TRBV3-1 (or the pseudogene TRBV3-2) with TRBJ2-2; TRBD2 matches 11 bases. Germline CDR1 LGHDT, CDR2 YNNKEL (reference sequence). This CDR3 region has 15 residues. Germline trimming cut 4 bases from V and 6 bases from J; bases unmatched to any gene: 4. CDR3 nucleotides: TGTGCCAGCAGCCTTGTTAGCGGGAGGGCCGGGGAGCTGTTTTTT. Encoded protein: CASSLVSGRAGELFF.

The chain combines TRBV7-3 with TRBJ2-6, with 7 bases fitting TRBD2. V lost 2 bases, J lost 2 bases, and 9 bases stayed unmatched. This CDR3 is 18 amino acids long. CDR1 and CDR2 (germline): SGHTA, FQGTGA. The CDR3 sequence is CASSLWGGFVTGANVLTF. DNA for the CDR3: TGTGCCAGCAGCTTATGGGGAGGGTTTGTTACTGGGGCCAACGTCCTGACTTTC. The complete variable domain, with remaining parts taken from reference TRBV7-3 and TRBJ2-6, reads GAGVSQTPSNKVTEKGKYVELRCDPISGHTALYWYRQSLGQGPEFLIYFQGTGAADDSGLPNDRFFAVRPEGSVSTLKIQRTERGDSAVYLCASSLWGGFVTGANVLTFGAGSRLTVL.